The rows below give T cell receptor beta chains drawn from one sample of a study of T cells in Graves' hyperthyroidism and ophthalmopathy. TCRdb re-derived calls from the multiplex PCR reads in MiXCR, one entry per CDR3 protein. The sample has about 610,000 distinct CDR3 sequences, 14% to 15% seen once. Sequencing was performed on blood. Receptors were obtained from a woman in her thirties or forties with Graves' ophthalmopathy. CDR3s include the opening cysteine and the closing phenylalanine or tryptophan. D genes are given only for firm matches. Size tells how often a clone was seen (once, few, many) or the class of an expanded clone, and some rows leave it out.

D gene	clone size	V gene	J gene	CDR3 DNA	CDR3 protein
TRBD2	many	TRBV28	TRBJ2-7	TGTGCCAGCAGGCTCCCAGCGGGACGGAACTACGAGCAGTACTTC	CASRLPAGRNYEQYF
NA	many	TRBV7-9	TRBJ2-5	TGTGCCAGCAGCTTTGTCGTTGGCGGGGAGACCCAGTACTTC	CASSFVVGGETQYF
NA	many	TRBV12-3/TRBV12-4	TRBJ2-3	TGTGCCAGCAGTTTAAACGGCGGCAGCACAGATACGCAGTATTTT	CASSLNGGSTDTQYF
NA	NA	TRBV6-2/TRBV6-3	TRBJ1-5	TGTGCCAGCAGTTACTCAGGAGTTTGGAATCAGCCCCAGCATTTT	CASSYSGVWNQPQHF
NA	many	TRBV11-2	TRBJ2-2	TGTGCCAGCAGCCAAAATGAGGTTGCGAACACCGGGGAGCTGTTTTTT	CASSQNEVANTGELFF
NA	many	TRBV12-3/TRBV12-4	TRBJ1-5	TGTGCCAGCAGTCCCGGACAAACGTATCAGCCCCAGCATTTT	CASSPGQTYQPQHF
NA	many	TRBV28	TRBJ2-7	TGTGCCAGCAGTTTAGGGATAGTTTTCCAAAGGGGGGAGCAGTACTTC	CASSLGIVFQRGEQYF
TRBD2	NA	TRBV28	TRBJ2-2	TGTGCCAGCAGTTTACCGACTAGCGGGAGGTACCGAGGGGAGCTGTTTTTT	CASSLPTSGRYRGELFF
NA	NA	TRBV4-1	TRBJ2-7	TGCGCCAGCAGCCTCCCCGACAGGCCCTCCTACGAGCAGTACTTC	CASSLPDRPSYEQYF
TRBD2	few	TRBV24-1	TRBJ2-1	TGTGCCACCAGTGATAGTGGTAGCGGGAATCATTATGAGCAGTTCTTC	CATSDSGSGNHYEQFF
TRBD2	few	TRBV4-3	TRBJ2-7	TGCGCCAGCAGCCTATCGACTAGCGGGGAATCCTACGAGCAGTACTTC	CASSLSTSGESYEQYF
TRBD2	NA	TRBV5-1	TRBJ2-5	TGCGCCAGCAGCTGGACTAGCGGATTTCAAGAGACCCAGTACTTC	CASSWTSGFQETQYF
TRBD1	NA	TRBV6-1	TRBJ2-7	TGTGCCAGCAGCTTTACAGGGGTGGGGGCCTACGAGCAGTACTTC	CASSFTGVGAYEQYF
NA	many	TRBV27	TRBJ2-5	TGTGCCAGCAGTTTATTACATACAGGGGGGGGGGCCCAAGAGACCCAGTACTTC	CASSLLHTGGGAQETQYF
TRBD1	many	TRBV20-1	TRBJ1-1	TGCAGTGCTAGAGTTGAGGACAGGGACACTGAAGCTTTCTTT	CSARVEDRDTEAFF